This T cell receptor beta chain was recorded in a study of PD-1 blockade in classical Hodgkin lymphoma. All patients relapsed after autologous stem cell transplantation, and brentuximab vedotin exposure varied. The patients, who had relapsed/refractory classical Hodgkin lymphoma, achieved best responses of complete response, partial response or progressive disease. The assay was immunoSEQ multiplex PCR, and TCRdb's table has in-frame clones only and misses some. This sample yields 100,000 or so clones, of which around 88% are seen a single time; under 8.5% belongs to the top ten. Study results and caveats: Newly diagnosed patients and complete responders had comparable diversity at baseline.

A word on this clone: As yet, its antigen is unknown.

Specimen: peripheral blood mononuclear cells (PBMCs), collected before the second cycle of nivolumab. The receptor comes from a human donor with classical Hodgkin lymphoma.

The CDR3 loop is CASSLAAGTEAFF. CDR3 DNA sequence: TGTGCCAGCAGCTTAGCTGCCGGAACTGAAGCTTTCTTT. The genes are TRBV7-9 and TRBJ1-1, with D hard to call. CDR1 and CDR2 from the germline V gene are SEHNR and FQNEAQ (reference sequence). This CDR3 has 13 amino acids. The V and J ends lost 0 bases and 5 bases respectively, with 7 bases between them.